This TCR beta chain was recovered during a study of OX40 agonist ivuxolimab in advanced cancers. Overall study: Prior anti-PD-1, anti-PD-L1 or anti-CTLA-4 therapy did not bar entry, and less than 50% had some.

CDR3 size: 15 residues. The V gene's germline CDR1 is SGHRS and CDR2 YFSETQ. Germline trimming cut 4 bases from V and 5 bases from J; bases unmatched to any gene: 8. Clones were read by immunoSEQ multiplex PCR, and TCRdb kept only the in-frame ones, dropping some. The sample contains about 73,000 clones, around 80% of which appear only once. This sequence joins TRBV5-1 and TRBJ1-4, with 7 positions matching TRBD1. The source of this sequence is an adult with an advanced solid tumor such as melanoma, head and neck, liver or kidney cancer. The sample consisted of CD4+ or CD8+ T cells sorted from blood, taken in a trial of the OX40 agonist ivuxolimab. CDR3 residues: CASSIGTARNEKLFF. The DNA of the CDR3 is TGCGCCAGCAGCATTGGGACAGCCAGGAATGAAAAACTGTTTTTT.